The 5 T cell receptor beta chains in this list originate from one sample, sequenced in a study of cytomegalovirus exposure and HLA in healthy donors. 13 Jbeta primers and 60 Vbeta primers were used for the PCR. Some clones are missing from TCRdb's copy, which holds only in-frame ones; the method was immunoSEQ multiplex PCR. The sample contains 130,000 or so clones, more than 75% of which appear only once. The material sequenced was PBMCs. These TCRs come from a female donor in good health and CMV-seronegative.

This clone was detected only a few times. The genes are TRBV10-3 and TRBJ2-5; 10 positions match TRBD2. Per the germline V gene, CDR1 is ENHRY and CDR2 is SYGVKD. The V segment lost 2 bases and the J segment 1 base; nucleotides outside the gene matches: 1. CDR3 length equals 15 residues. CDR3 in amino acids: CAISEASGSQETQYF. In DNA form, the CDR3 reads TGTGCCATCAGTGAGGCTAGCGGGAGCCAAGAGACCCAGTACTTC.

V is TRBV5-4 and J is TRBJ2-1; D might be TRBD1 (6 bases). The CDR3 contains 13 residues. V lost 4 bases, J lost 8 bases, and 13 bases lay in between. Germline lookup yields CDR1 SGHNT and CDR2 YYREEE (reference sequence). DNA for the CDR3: TGTGCCAGCAGCGGCTACAGGGCTCATGAGCAGTTCTTC. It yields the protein CASSGYRAHEQFF.

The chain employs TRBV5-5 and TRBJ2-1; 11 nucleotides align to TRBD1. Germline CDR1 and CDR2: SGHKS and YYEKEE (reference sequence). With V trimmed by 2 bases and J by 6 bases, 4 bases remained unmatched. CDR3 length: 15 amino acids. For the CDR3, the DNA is TGTGCCAGCAGCTTAGGACAGGGGGCATTCAATGAGCAGTTCTTC. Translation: CASSLGQGAFNEQFF.

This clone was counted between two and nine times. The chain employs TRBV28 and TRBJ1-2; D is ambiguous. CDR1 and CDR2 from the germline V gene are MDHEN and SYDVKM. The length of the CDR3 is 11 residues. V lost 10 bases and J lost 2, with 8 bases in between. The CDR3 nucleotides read TGTGCCACCTCAGGAAACTATGGCTACACCTTC. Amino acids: CATSGNYGYTF.

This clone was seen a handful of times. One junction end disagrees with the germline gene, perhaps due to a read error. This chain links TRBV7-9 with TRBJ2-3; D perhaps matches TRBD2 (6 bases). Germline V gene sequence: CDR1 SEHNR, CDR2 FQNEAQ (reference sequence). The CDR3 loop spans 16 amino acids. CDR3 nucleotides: TGTTCCAGCAGCTATAAGCGGGCCGAGCGAACAGATACGCAGTATTTT. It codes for CSSSYKRAERTDTQYF.